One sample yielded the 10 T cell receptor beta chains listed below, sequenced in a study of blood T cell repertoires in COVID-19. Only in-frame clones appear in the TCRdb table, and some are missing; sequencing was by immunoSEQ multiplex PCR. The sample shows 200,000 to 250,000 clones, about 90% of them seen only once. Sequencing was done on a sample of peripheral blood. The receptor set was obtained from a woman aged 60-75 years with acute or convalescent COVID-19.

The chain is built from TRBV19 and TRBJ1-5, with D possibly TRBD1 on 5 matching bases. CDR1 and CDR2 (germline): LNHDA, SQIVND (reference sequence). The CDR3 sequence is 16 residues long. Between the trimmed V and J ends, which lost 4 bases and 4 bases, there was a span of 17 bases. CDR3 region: CASSTRGGTSNQPQHF. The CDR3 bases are TGTGCCAGTAGTACCCGCGGCGGGACTTCAAATCAGCCCCAGCATTTT.

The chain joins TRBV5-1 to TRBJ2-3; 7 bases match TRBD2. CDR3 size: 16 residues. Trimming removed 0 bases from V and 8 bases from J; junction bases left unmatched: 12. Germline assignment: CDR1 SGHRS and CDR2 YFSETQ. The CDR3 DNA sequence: TGCGCCAGCAGCTTGGATTCGGGGCGGGAGACGTCTACGCAGTATTTT. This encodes CASSLDSGRETSTQYF.

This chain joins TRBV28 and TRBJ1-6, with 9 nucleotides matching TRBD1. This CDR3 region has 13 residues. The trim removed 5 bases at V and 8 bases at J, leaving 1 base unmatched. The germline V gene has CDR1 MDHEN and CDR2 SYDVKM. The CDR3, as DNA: TGTGCCAGCAGTCACAGGGGGCATTCACCCCTCCACTTT. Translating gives CASSHRGHSPLHF.

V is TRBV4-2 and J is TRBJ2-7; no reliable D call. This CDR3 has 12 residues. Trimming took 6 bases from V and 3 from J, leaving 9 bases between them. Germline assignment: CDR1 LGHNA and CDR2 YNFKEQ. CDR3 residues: CASRGPHYEQYF. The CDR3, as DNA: TGTGCCAGCAGGGGCCCCCACTACGAGCAGTACTTC.

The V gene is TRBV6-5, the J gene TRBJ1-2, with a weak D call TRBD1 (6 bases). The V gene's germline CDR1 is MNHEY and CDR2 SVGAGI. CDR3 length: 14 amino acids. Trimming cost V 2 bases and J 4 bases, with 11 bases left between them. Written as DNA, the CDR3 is TGTGCCAGCAGTTACCGGGGACAAGGCTATGGCTACACCTTC. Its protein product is CASSYRGQGYGYTF.

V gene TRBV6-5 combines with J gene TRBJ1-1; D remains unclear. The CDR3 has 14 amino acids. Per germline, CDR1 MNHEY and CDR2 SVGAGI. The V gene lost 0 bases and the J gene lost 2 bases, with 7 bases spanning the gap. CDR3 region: CASSYSGSNTEAFF. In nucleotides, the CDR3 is TGTGCCAGCAGTTACTCGGGCAGCAACACTGAAGCTTTCTTT.

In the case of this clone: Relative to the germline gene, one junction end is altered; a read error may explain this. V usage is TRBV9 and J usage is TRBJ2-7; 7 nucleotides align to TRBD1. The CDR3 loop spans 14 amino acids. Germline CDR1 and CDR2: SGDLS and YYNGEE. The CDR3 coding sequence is TGTGTCAGCAGCGTCTCTGGACAGGAAGCCGAGCAGTACTTC. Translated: CVSSVSGQEAEQYF.

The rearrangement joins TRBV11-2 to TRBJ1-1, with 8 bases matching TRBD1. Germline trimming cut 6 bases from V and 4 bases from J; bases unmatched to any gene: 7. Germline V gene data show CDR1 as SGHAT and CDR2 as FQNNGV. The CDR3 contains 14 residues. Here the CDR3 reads CASSSTQGATEAFF. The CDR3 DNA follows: TGTGCCAGCAGTTCAACCCAGGGGGCCACTGAAGCTTTCTTT.

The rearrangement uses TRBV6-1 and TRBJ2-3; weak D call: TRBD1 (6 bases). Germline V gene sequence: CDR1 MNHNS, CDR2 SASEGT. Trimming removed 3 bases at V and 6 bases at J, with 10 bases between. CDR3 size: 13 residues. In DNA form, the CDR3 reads TGTGCCAGCAGTGACCAACAGGGTGATACGCAGTATTTT. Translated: CASSDQQGDTQYF.

The CDR3 loop reads CASSLQGAYEQYF. CDR3 in DNA: TGTGCCAGCAGCTTGCAGGGGGCCTACGAGCAGTACTTC. The rearrangement links TRBV7-3 to TRBJ2-7; 7 bases match TRBD1. Germline CDR1 reads SGHTA; CDR2 reads FQGTGA. There are 13 residues in the CDR3. Trimming at V came to 3 bases and at J to 2 bases, leaving 1 base not matched to a gene.